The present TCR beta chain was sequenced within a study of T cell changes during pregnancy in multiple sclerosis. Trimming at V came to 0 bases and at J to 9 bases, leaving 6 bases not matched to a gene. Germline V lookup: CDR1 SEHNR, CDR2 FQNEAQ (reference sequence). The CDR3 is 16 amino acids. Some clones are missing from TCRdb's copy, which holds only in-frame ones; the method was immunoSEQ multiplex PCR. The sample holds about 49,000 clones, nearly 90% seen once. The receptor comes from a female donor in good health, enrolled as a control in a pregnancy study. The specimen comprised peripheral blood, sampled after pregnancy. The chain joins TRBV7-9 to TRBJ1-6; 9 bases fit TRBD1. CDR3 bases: TGTGCCAGCAGCTTAGCCGCGGGACAGGGTTCTTCACCCCTCCACTTT. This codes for CASSLAAGQGSSPLHF.